This TCR beta chain was sequenced for a study of regulatory T cells. Comment on this clone: Its antigen is as yet unknown.

Broader study findings: In CD3G-deficient patients, conventional CD4+ T cells were enriched for hydrophobic CDR3 residues at positions 6 and 7.

The PCR used 52 TRBV and 13 TRBJ primers. Repertoires were generated with immunoSEQ multiplex PCR, while TCRdb's copy carries only in-frame clones and drops some. In the table there are 20,000 to 25,000 clones, roughly 88% of which are singletons. The CDR3 is made up of 14 amino acids. Germline assignment: CDR1 MNHNS and CDR2 SASEGT. The germline V and J ends were trimmed by 2 bases and 4 bases, with 12 bases remaining between them. The receptor was derived from a child aged 5 to 17 with CD3G deficiency. Sequenced: conventional CD4+ T cells sorted from blood. The genes are TRBV6-1 and TRBJ2-7, with D perhaps matching TRBD1 (6 bases). For the CDR3, the DNA is TGTGCCAGCAGTGAATTGGCCAGGGGATACGAGCAGTACTTC. This codes for CASSELARGYEQYF.